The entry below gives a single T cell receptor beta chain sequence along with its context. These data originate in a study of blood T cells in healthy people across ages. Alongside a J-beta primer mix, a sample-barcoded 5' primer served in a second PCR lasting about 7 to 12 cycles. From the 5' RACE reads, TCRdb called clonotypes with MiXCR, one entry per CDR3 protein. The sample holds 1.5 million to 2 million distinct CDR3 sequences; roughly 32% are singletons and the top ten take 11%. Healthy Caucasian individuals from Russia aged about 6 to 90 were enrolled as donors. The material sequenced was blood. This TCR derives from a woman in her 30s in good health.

The CDR3 bases are TGCAGCGTTGAATTATTATGGACAGGGGCCCGCGAGCAGTACTTC. Residues: CSVELLWTGAREQYF. The chain carries TRBV29-1 and TRBJ2-7; 9 bases line up with TRBD1. The CDR3 contains 15 residues. Germline CDR1 reads SQVTM; CDR2 reads ANQGSEA. V trimming: 2 bases; J trimming: 6 bases; junction bases outside the gene matches: 11.